This T cell receptor (beta chain) was recovered during a study of cytomegalovirus exposure and HLA in healthy donors. There are 14 residues in the CDR3. With 60 Vbeta and 13 Jbeta primers, the PCR was carried out. Clones were read by immunoSEQ multiplex PCR, and TCRdb kept only the in-frame ones, dropping some. The sample carries roughly 150,000 clones, roughly 74% recorded once. Note on this clone: Antigen: not known. A junction end diverges from the germline sequence, so it may reflect a read error.

Study-wide findings and caveats: Researchers catalogued 150 or so TCR beta chains as cytomegalovirus-associated. Cytomegalovirus status was reportedly diagnosed by the classifier with high specificity and sensitivity. The authors later found most CMV-associated TCR beta chains appeared HLA-restricted. Some V segments, including TRBV6-2 and TRBV6-3, were excluded as indistinguishable.

Sequencing was carried out using PBMCs. This TCR was sampled from a middle-aged woman in good health and CMV-seropositive. V gene TRBV23-1 combines with J gene TRBJ2-7, with TRBD2 matching 10 bases. TRBV23-1 falls under the ORF class, with uncertain function. The CDR3 is CARASGASGRGADF. The CDR3 coding sequence is TGCGCCAGAGCCAGCGGGGCTAGCGGGAGAGGTGCAGACTTC.